This T cell receptor (beta chain) derives from a study of T cell responses to AZD1222 COVID-19 vaccine. General study points: After two AZD1222 doses, spike-specific TCR breadth and depth rose versus day 0. With dominance at 160-218 and 743-854, vaccine-associated CD4 TCRs spanned spike.

The germline V gene encodes CDR1 SGHNT and CDR2 YYREEE (reference sequence). J was trimmed by 5 bases and V by 3 bases; bases with no gene match: 4. The CDR3 covers 14 residues. Sequencing was performed with immunoSEQ multiplex PCR; in TCRdb, only in-frame clones are kept and a portion is missing. Here the sample spans over 100,000 clones, 86% being singletons. Concerning this clone: Its specificity is not known.

This sequence was found in an adult in good health. Specimen: peripheral blood, collected on day 0 of AZD1222 vaccination. V usage is TRBV5-4 and J usage is TRBJ2-5; 10 positions match TRBD2. The CDR3 loop reads CASSSSGGRETQYF. In nucleotides, the CDR3 is TGTGCCAGCAGCTCTAGCGGGGGACGGGAGACCCAGTACTTC.